These 13 T cell receptor beta chains were sequenced from one sample in a study (dated by TCRdb to about 2015). Library generation was performed with 5' RACE. The reads were generated on an Illumina MiSeq. TCRdb reprocessed the public reads (quality trimming at Q25 with fastp, clone calling with MiXCR) and kept in-frame beta chains. Records with the same CDR3 protein are collapsed into one entry carrying the most frequent genes and DNA. The sample has some 78 distinct CDR3 sequences on record. Sequencing input: memory CD4+ T cells sorted from a lymph node. This specimen's cell subset or site label, interpreted: memory CD4+ T cells, CD4+CD45RO+CD25-. These receptors all stem from a female donor with breast cancer.

Worth noting for this clonotype: Within a library made for alpha chains, this beta chain is off target, and its count is uninformative. V and J are TRBV5-1 and TRBJ1-1; D gene unclear. Trimming pared 4 bases from V and 1 base from J, leaving 5 bases between. CDR3 length: 12 amino acids. The germline V gene encodes CDR1 SGHRS and CDR2 YFSETQ. The CDR3 reads CASSRGNTEAFF. The CDR3 bases are TGCGCCAGCAGCCGGGGGAACACTGAAGCTTTCTTT.

Remarks on this clonotype: Little can be read into the size of this beta chain, an off-target read in a library designed for alpha chains. The chain carries TRBV2 and TRBJ2-7; D gene unclear. Deletions cut 6 bases from V and 6 bases from J, with 15 bases between. The germline gives CDR1 SNHLY, CDR2 FYNNEI. CDR3 length: 13 residues. The DNA of the CDR3 is TGTGCCAGCAGCCACCCGAGTCTGAGCGAGCAGTACTTC. This encodes CASSHPSLSEQYF.

As to this clonotype: This beta chain turned up in a library designed for alpha chains; as an off-target read, its abundance says little. This chain joins TRBV11-2 and TRBJ2-5, with D possibly being TRBD2 (6 bases). Germline CDR1 reads SGHAT; CDR2 reads FQNNGV. V was shortened by 2 bases and J by 4 bases, with 17 bases between the two germline ends. The CDR3 has 16 amino acids. CDR3 loop: CASSLTGGALRETQYF. CDR3 nucleotide sequence: TGTGCCAGCAGCTTAACCGGCGGGGCCTTGCGAGAGACCCAGTACTTC.

Details on this clonotype: With the library built for alpha chains, this beta chain is off target and its frequency is not meaningful. The chain has TRBV12-3 or TRBV12-4 and TRBJ1-2; D remains unclear. The germline V and J ends were trimmed by 1 base and 2 bases, with 5 bases remaining between them. The CDR3 runs 13 residues. CDR3 residues: CASSLDRNYGYTF. DNA for the CDR3: TGTGCCAGCAGTTTAGACCGGAACTATGGCTACACCTTC.

A remark on this clonotype: This beta chain was picked up by a library intended for alpha chains and is off target, so its count carries little meaning. The chain is built from TRBV6-5 and TRBJ2-3; TRBD2 matches at 8 bases. Germline CDR1 is MNHEY and CDR2 is SVGAGI. J lost 4 bases, V lost 6 bases, and 6 bases had no gene match. The CDR3 spans 14 residues. The CDR3 loop reads CASRPPGGADTQYF. Here the CDR3 DNA reads TGTGCCAGCAGACCCCCGGGGGGGGCAGATACGCAGTATTTT.

Turning to this clonotype: For a library built for alpha chains, this beta chain is a stray read; little rests on its size. The chain uses TRBV5-1 and TRBJ2-6, with 7 nucleotides matching TRBD1. CDR1 is SGHRS, CDR2 YFSETQ, per germline. The CDR3 length is 17 residues. V was clipped by 4 bases and J by 2 bases; unmatched bases: 9. The CDR3 here is CASSRQGTNAGANVLTF. The CDR3 nucleotides are TGCGCCAGCAGCCGACAGGGCACTAACGCTGGGGCCAACGTCCTGACTTTC.

Regarding this clonotype: As an off-target read in a library built for alpha chains, this beta chain has a frequency of little significance. The chain employs TRBV29-1 and TRBJ1-1; D unclear. This CDR3 spans 14 amino acids. Germline V CDR1 and CDR2: SQVTM, ANQGSEA. Trimming cost V 8 bases and J 3 bases, with 19 bases left between them. In DNA form, the CDR3 reads TGCAGCTCCTCGGTTGAGGTCGGGGACACTGAAGCTTTCTTT. Amino acids: CSSSVEVGDTEAFF. The variable domain in full, with the rest retrieved from reference TRBV29-1 and TRBJ1-1, is SAVISQKPSRDICQRGTSLTIQCQVDSQVTMMFWYRQQPGQSLTLIATANQGSEATYESGFVIDKFPISRPNLTFSTLTVSNMSPEDSSIYLCSSSVEVGDTEAFFGQGTRLTVV.

As concerns this clonotype: This beta chain was picked up by a library intended for alpha chains and is off target, so its count carries little meaning. This sequence joins TRBV12-2 and TRBJ1-1; TRBD1, the table's D call, was not compared with the DNA. TRBV12-2 counts as a pseudogene. This CDR3 comprises 16 residues. CDR3 sequence (DNA): TGTGCAAGTCGCGGGGGGGACAGCCACTGGAACACTGAAGCTTTCTTT. It encodes CASRGGDSHWNTEAFF.

As to this clonotype: This beta chain lies outside the target of a library built for alpha chains; its clone size means little. The chain combines TRBV13 with TRBJ2-7; D perhaps matches TRBD1 (7 bases). The CDR3 consists of 13 residues. Trimming removed 3 bases at V and 7 bases at J, with 13 bases between. Germline lookup yields CDR1 PRHDT and CDR2 FYEKMQ (reference sequence). The CDR3 DNA reads TGTGCCAGCAGCTTGAGGGGGCGGGGAGAGCAGTACTTC. Translated, it gives CASSLRGRGEQYF.

This clonotype showed up just once. Since the library was made to target alpha chains, this beta chain is a stray read and its abundance is not meaningful. The chain combines TRBV6-1 with TRBJ2-1; maybe TRBD2 (5 bases). This CDR3 contains 13 residues. Germline V gene lookup returns CDR1 MNHNS and CDR2 SASEGT. V dropped 2 bases and J dropped 4 bases, with 6 bases sitting between them. The CDR3 protein is CASSEWEYNEQFF. CDR3 DNA: TGTGCCAGCAGTGAATGGGAGTACAATGAGCAGTTCTTC.

This clonotype was recorded once. The library was prepared for alpha chains; this beta chain is a stray read, so its frequency means little. V is TRBV6-1 and J is TRBJ2-3; 9 bases line up with TRBD2. The CDR3 sequence is 15 residues long. Germline V gene sequence: CDR1 MNHNS, CDR2 SASEGT. With 3 bases clipped from V and 4 bases from J, the junction kept 5 bases outside the gene matches. In nucleotides, the CDR3 is TGTGCCAGCAGTGAGTGGCGGGAGGGGTCAGATACGCAGTATTTT. Translated: CASSEWREGSDTQYF.

On this clonotype itself: This beta chain appears as a stray read in a library generated for alpha chains; its size is not informative. The chain is built from TRBV19 and TRBJ2-2, with TRBD1 matching over 8 bases. The germline gives CDR1 LNHDA, CDR2 SQIVND (reference sequence). The CDR3 length is 15 residues. The junction had 3 bases not matched to a gene; V was cut back by 4 bases and J by 2 bases. The CDR3 loop is CASSRTGINTGELFF. Here the CDR3 DNA reads TGTGCCAGTAGTAGGACAGGGATAAACACCGGGGAGCTGTTTTTT.

Details on this clonotype: Because the library targeted alpha chains, this beta chain is an off-target read whose size means little. This sequence joins TRBV5-5 and TRBJ2-7; D is possibly TRBD1 (6 bases). The ends were cut back, 2 bases at V and 1 base at J, with 16 bases in the middle. The CDR3 is 16 residues long. Germline CDR1 reads SGHKS; CDR2 reads YYEKEE (reference sequence). The CDR3 is CASSFWGQGGSYEQYF. As DNA, the CDR3 is TGTGCCAGCAGCTTCTGGGGGCAGGGCGGTTCCTACGAGCAGTACTTC.